This paragraph covers one TCR beta chain sequence. Its target is unknown. Per the germline V gene, CDR1 is MNHEY and CDR2 is SMNVEV (reference sequence). The CDR3 consists of 15 residues. Trimming at V came to 2 bases and at J to 4 bases, leaving 5 bases not matched to a gene. Noted time point: pre-treatment sample, taken before nivolumab and TIL therapy. The data belong to a study of TIL therapy for anti-PD-1-resistant metastatic lung cancer. Study in general: Patients then received nivolumab; progressors got lymphodepletion, TIL and IL-2. Median patient age was about 55, ranging roughly 38-85 years. Study-wide results and limits: The cohort had more treatment-naive, never-smoker and oncogene-addicted patients than typical.

The libraries were made with immunoSEQ v3. TCRdb keeps only in-frame clones here, not all; method: immunoSEQ multiplex PCR. The data show some 46,000 clones, about 80% seen once. This specimen was blood, taken at baseline. This sequence joins TRBV27 and TRBJ2-1; 7 nucleotides agree with TRBD2. This TCR was recovered from an older man with non-small cell lung cancer. The CDR3 reads CASSLLGGSYNEQFF. The CDR3 region has the DNA TGTGCCAGCAGTTTACTCGGCGGGAGTTACAATGAGCAGTTCTTC.